The TCR beta chain under discussion was sequenced for a study of cytomegalovirus exposure and HLA in healthy donors. Study results and limitations: One variant, a missense change in DCLRE1C, was linked in a later analysis to TCR beta V- and J-gene trimming.

On this clone: The antigen is not known.

PCR primers comprised 60 Vbeta and 13 Jbeta primers. The table came from immunoSEQ multiplex PCR; TCRdb's copy has only in-frame clones and leaves some out. The sample contains some 200,000 clones, about 13% of which appear only once. The germline V gene has CDR1 SGHVS and CDR2 FNYEAQ. Deletions cut 4 bases from V and 4 bases from J, with 10 bases between. This CDR3 comprises 13 residues. The receptor comes from a man aged 50-59 years in good health and CMV-seropositive. The V gene is TRBV7-6, the J gene TRBJ2-5; D may be TRBD1 (5 bases). Sequenced sample: PBMCs. The CDR3 spells CASSSGASETQYF. In DNA form, the CDR3 reads TGTGCCAGCAGCTCTGGGGCCTCAGAGACCCAGTACTTC.